This is a list of T cell receptor beta chains from one sample in a study of technical replicates of blood from a handful of donors. The table came from immunoSEQ multiplex PCR; TCRdb's copy has only in-frame clones and leaves some out. This sample has over 55,000 clones, with nearly 98% found just once. Sequences were obtained from T cells isolated from PBMCs. Receptors originate from a human donor in good health. Both conserved end residues are part of each CDR3. The D gene is left open where the match is weak. The size of a clone is reported for some rows only, either as once, few or many, or as a class for expanded clones.

.	TRBV19	TRBJ1-1	.	TGTGCCAGTAGTGTGTCATCGAACACTGAAGCTTTCTTT	CASSVSSNTEAFF
.	TRBV4-1	TRBJ2-7	.	TGCGCCAGCAGCGTAGTGTCTAGTTCCTACGAGCAGTACTTC	CASSVVSSSYEQYF
.	TRBV28	TRBJ1-1	.	TGTGCCAGCAGTCTCCGGGCGGGACTGAACACTGAAGCTTTCTTT	CASSLRAGLNTEAFF
.	TRBV25-1	TRBJ1-5	.	TGTGCCAGCGGGGGGGTGCAGCCTCATAGCAATCAGCCCCAGCATTTT	CASGGVQPHSNQPQHF
.	TRBV4-1	TRBJ1-5	.	TGCGCCAGCAGCCAAGATCGGGGGGATAGCAATCAGCCCCAGCATTTT	CASSQDRGDSNQPQHF
.	TRBV7-2	TRBJ1-1	.	TGTGCCAGCAGCCCTAGGATCGGGGTTTCTAGGACTGAAGCTTTCTTT	CASSPRIGVSRTEAFF
.	TRBV30	TRBJ2-1	TRBD2	TGTGCCTGGAGGCTAGCGGGGGGGCCCACCGGTGAGTTCTTC	CAWRLAGGPTGEFF
.	TRBV5-1	TRBJ2-5	.	TGCGCCAGCAGCTTGATCGGGGACAACCAAGAGACCCAGTACTTC	CASSLIGDNQETQYF
.	TRBV29-1	TRBJ2-1	.	TGCAGCGTCGAATCCCCACTTACTTTCTACAATGAGCAGTTCTTC	CSVESPLTFYNEQFF
.	TRBV7-9	TRBJ2-1	.	TGTGCCAGCAGCCCCCAGGGTTTGAGCAATGAGCAGTTCTTC	CASSPQGLSNEQFF
.	TRBV27	TRBJ2-3	.	TGTGCCACTGTTCCCCTCGCGGCTAGCACAGATACGCAGTATTTT	CATVPLAASTDTQYF
.	TRBV2	TRBJ1-4	TRBD1	TGTGCCAGCAGCCATGACAGGGTTGGAAAACTGTTTTTT	CASSHDRVGKLFF
.	TRBV5-1	TRBJ1-5	.	TGCGCCAGCAGCTTGGACCCGGATCAGCCCCAGCATTTT	CASSLDPDQPQHF
.	TRBV5-4	TRBJ2-1	.	TGTGCCAGCAGCTCAGGGGAAACCACCTACAATGAGCAGTTCTTC	CASSSGETTYNEQFF
.	TRBV5-1	TRBJ2-2	TRBD1	TGCGCCAGCAGCCCCCCGGGACAGGGGAACACCGGGGAGCTGTTTTTT	CASSPPGQGNTGELFF
.	TRBV30	TRBJ2-3	TRBD2	TGTGCCTGGACCGCGGGGGGCACAGATACGCAGTATTTT	CAWTAGGTDTQYF
.	TRBV29-1	TRBJ2-2	TRBD1	TGCAGCGTTGAAGGACAGGGTGACGGGGAGCTGTTTTTT	CSVEGQGDGELFF
.	TRBV30	TRBJ1-5	.	TGTGCCTGGAGTCTCGGGGGTAAGGATCAGCCCCAGCATTTT	CAWSLGGKDQPQHF
.	TRBV19	TRBJ1-3	.	TGTGCCAGTAGAAGCAGGCTCGTGGACACCATATATTTT	CASRSRLVDTIYF
.	TRBV6-1	TRBJ1-6	.	TGTGCCAGCAGTGTCGGGGGTTATAATTCACCCCTCCACTTT	CASSVGGYNSPLHF
.	TRBV10-3	TRBJ2-7	TRBD1	TGTGCCATCTGCGAACAGGGGAGCTCCTACGAGCAGTACTTC	CAICEQGSSYEQYF
few	TRBV5-1	TRBJ2-5	TRBD1	TGCGCCAGCAGCTATGGGACAGAAGAGACCCAGTACTTC	CASSYGTEETQYF
.	TRBV5-1	TRBJ1-2	.	TGCGCCAGCAGCTTGGCTCGAGGCGGAAACTATGGCTACACCTTC	CASSLARGGNYGYTF
.	TRBV13	TRBJ1-2	.	TGTGCCAGCAGCTTCCTGGGGGCAGACCTTTCGCATGGCTACACCTTC	CASSFLGADLSHGYTF
.	TRBV29-1	TRBJ1-1	.	TGCAGCGTTCCCCGAGAGGGGAACACTGAAGCTTTCTTT	CSVPREGNTEAFF
.	TRBV27	TRBJ2-2	.	TGTGCCAGCAGTTTGGTCGCGGGTGGAACCGGGGAGCTGTTTTTT	CASSLVAGGTGELFF
.	TRBV29-1	TRBJ2-1	.	TGCAGCGTTGATGAGACAGGGAGGAATGAGCAGTTCTTC	CSVDETGRNEQFF
.	TRBV30	TRBJ1-1	TRBD1	TGTGCCTGGAACTGGGACAGGAACACTGAAGCTTTCTTT	CAWNWDRNTEAFF